This T cell receptor beta chain emerged from a study of radiotherapy plus CTLA-4 blockade in lung cancer. As for the study in general: Disease control was achieved by 31% of patients, and objective responses by less than 20%. Study-wide findings and caveats: Reported findings show early blood T cell clone dynamics, with interferon-beta, best predicted response. In blood, TCR clones derived from the tumor expanded after radiotherapy plus ipilimumab.

Patients in the study, people with chemo-refractory metastatic non-small-cell lung cancer, received focal radiation plus ipilimumab CTLA-4 blockade. J lost 4 bases, V lost 0 bases, and 6 bases had no gene match. CDR1 is SGHDN and CDR2 is FVKESK in the germline V gene. The CDR3 length is 16 residues. On this clone: Its target is not known.

Libraries were prepared by immunoSEQ multiplex PCR; TCRdb keeps only in-frame clonotypes and omits some of them. The repertoire holds about 49,000 clones, with about 88% as singletons. The sequenced sample was peripheral blood, obtained from a patient treated with radiotherapy plus ipilimumab. This TCR was sampled from a human donor with non-small cell lung cancer whose response to radiotherapy plus ipilimumab could not be evaluated. The rearrangement joins TRBV14 to TRBJ1-5; 7 bases line up with TRBD1. CDR3 nucleotides: TGTGCCAGCAGCCAAGATCCCAGGGGGAGGAATCAGCCCCAGCATTTT. As protein: CASSQDPRGRNQPQHF. The whole variable domain, remainder taken from reference TRBV14 and TRBJ1-5, is EAGVTQFPSHSVIEKGQTVTLRCDPISGHDNLYWYRRVMGKEIKFLLHFVKESKQDESGMPNNRFLAERTGGTYSTLKVQPAELEDSGVYFCASSQDPRGRNQPQHFGDGTRLSIL.